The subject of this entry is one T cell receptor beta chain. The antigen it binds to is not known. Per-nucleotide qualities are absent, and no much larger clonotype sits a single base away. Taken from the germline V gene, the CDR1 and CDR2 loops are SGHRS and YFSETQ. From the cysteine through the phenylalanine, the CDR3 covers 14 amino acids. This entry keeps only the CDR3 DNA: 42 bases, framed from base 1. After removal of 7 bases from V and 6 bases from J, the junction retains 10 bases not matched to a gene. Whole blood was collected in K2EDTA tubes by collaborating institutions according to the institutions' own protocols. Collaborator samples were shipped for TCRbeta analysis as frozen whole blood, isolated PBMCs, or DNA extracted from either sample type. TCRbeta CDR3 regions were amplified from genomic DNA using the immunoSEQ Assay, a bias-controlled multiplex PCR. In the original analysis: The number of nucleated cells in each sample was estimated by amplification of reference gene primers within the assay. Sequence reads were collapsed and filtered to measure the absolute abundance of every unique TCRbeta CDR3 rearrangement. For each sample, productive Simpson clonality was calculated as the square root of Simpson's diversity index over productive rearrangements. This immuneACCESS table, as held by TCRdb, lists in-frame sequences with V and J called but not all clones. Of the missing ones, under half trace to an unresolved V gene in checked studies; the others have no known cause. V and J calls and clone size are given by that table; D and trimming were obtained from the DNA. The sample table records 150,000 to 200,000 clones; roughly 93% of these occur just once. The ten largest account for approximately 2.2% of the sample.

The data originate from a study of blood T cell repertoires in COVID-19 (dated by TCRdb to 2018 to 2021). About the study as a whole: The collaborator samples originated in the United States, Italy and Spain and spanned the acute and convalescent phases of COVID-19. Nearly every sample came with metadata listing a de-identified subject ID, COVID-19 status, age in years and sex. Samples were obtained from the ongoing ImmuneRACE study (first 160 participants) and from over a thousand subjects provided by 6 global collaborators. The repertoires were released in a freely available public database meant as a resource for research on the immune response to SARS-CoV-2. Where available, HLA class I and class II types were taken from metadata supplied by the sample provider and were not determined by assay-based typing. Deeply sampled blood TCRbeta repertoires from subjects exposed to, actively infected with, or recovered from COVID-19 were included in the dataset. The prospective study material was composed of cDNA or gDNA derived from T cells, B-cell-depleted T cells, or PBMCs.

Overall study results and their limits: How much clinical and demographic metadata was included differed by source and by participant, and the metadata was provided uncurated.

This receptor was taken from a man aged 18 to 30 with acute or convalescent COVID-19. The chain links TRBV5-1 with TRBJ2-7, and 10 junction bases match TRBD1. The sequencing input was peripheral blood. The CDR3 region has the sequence CASSGGTGDGEQYF. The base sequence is TGCGCCAGCTCCGGAGGGACAGGGGATGGCGAGCAGTACTTC.